This is a list of T cell receptor beta chains from one sample in a study of regulatory T cells in long-lasting Graves disease. TCRdb reprocessed the multiplex PCR reads via MiXCR and lists one record per CDR3 protein. The sample lists 400,000 to 500,000 distinct CDR3 sequences; 12% to 15% were seen once. This sample also appeared in a second study, on T cells in Graves' hyperthyroidism and ophthalmopathy.

This sample comprised peripheral blood mononuclear cells (PBMCs), obtained at new diagnosis, from a patient treated with antithyroid drugs. These TCRs come from a woman aged 45-65 years with Graves disease. Both conserved end residues are part of each CDR3. The D gene is left open where the match is weak. Clone size is not always given. Where it is, it says once, few, many or a class for expanded clones.

length,D,V,J,size,DNA,CDR3
15,-,TRBV5-1,TRBJ1-5,many,TGTGCCAGCAGCTTGACCGGTATGGGCAATCAGCCCCAGCATTTT,CASSLTGMGNQPQHF
15,-,TRBV2,TRBJ1-1,many,TGTGCCAGCAGTGCGGTCAGCGTCAAAAACACTGAAGCTTTCTTT,CASSAVSVKNTEAFF
16,-,TRBV2,TRBJ2-5,many,TGTGCCAGCAGGGGGGGGGGCGCGGGGATTCAAGAGACCCAGTACTTC,CASRGGGAGIQETQYF
13,TRBD1,TRBV28,TRBJ2-7,many,TGTGCCAGCAGCCCTCAGGGGGCGAGTGAGCAGTACTTC,CASSPQGASEQYF
14,-,TRBV19,TRBJ1-1,-,TGTACCAGTAGTTTGGACAGTTATACAACTGAAGCTTTCTTT,CTSSLDSYTTEAFF
14,TRBD1,TRBV6-1,TRBJ1-2,many,TGTGCCAGCAGAACGACAGGGGGCGGTTATGGCTACACCTTC,CASRTTGGGYGYTF
15,-,TRBV10-3,TRBJ2-2,-,TGTGCCATCAGCCGAAACACGGGGAACACCGGGGAGCTGTTTTTT,CAISRNTGNTGELFF
14,-,TRBV9,TRBJ2-7,many,TGTGCCAGCAGCGCTTCGCCGTCCTCCTACGAGCAGTACTTC,CASSASPSSYEQYF
19,TRBD2,TRBV13,TRBJ2-1,many,TGTGCCAGCAGCTTCACCATCGGAGTGACTAGCGGAACGTACAATGAGCAGTTCTTC,CASSFTIGVTSGTYNEQFF
14,-,TRBV9,TRBJ1-2,many,TGTGCCAGCAGCTCCCTGGGGCAAAACTATGGCTACACCTTC,CASSSLGQNYGYTF
15,-,TRBV19,TRBJ2-2,-,TGTGCCAGTACCCCAGGGGACGCGAACACCGGGGAGCTGTTTTTT,CASTPGDANTGELFF
16,-,TRBV2,TRBJ2-7,many,TGTGCCAGCAGTGAGCGGGGCGGGCTTTCCTCCTACGAGCAGTACTTC,CASSERGGLSSYEQYF
19,TRBD1,TRBV13,TRBJ2-7,many,TGTGCCAGCAGCCCGCTTCTGACAGGGGAAAGTCGGCACTCCTACGAGCAGTACTTC,CASSPLLTGESRHSYEQYF
14,TRBD1,TRBV5-6,TRBJ2-7,many,TGTGCCAGCAGCTCCCCCGGGACAGTCTACGAGCAGTACTTC,CASSSPGTVYEQYF
15,-,TRBV28,TRBJ1-1,many,TGTGCCAGCAGTTTACCCTCAGGGGTGGGCACTGAAGCTTTCTTT,CASSLPSGVGTEAFF
13,-,TRBV12-3/TRBV12-4,TRBJ2-1,many,TGTGCCAGCAGTTCCCTTCAGTTATCTGAGCAGTTCTTC,CASSSLQLSEQFF
14,-,TRBV12-3/TRBV12-4,TRBJ2-7,many,TGTGCCAGCACCAAAGGCCTAACGTCCTACGAGCAGTACTTC,CASTKGLTSYEQYF
16,-,TRBV6-1,TRBJ1-6,many,TGTGCCAGCACCGACGGAGGTGGGGGGTATAATTCACCCCTCCACTTT,CASTDGGGGYNSPLHF
13,-,TRBV15,TRBJ2-1,-,TGTGCCACCAGCAGAGATCTAGGGCATGAGCAGTTCTTC,CATSRDLGHEQFF
17,TRBD1,TRBV6-5,TRBJ2-7,many,TGTGCCAGCAGTTACTCGGGAAACGACAGGGCTCACGACGAGCAGTACTTC,CASSYSGNDRAHDEQYF
16,-,TRBV28,TRBJ2-2,many,TGTGCCAGCAGTCCCCCGACAGGCCGGATTGACGGGGAGCTGTTTTTT,CASSPPTGRIDGELFF
13,TRBD1,TRBV11-2,TRBJ1-1,few,TGTGCCAGCAGACCGACAGGGAACACTGGAGCTTTCTTT,CASRPTGNTGAFF
15,-,TRBV14,TRBJ2-3,few,TGTGCCAGCAGCCGAGCCGGAGACTTCACAGATACGCAGTATTTT,CASSRAGDFTDTQYF
16,-,TRBV6-1,TRBJ1-3,-,TGTGCCAGCAGTGAAGTTCCGGGCTCCTCTGGAAACACCATATATTTT,CASSEVPGSSGNTIYF
14,TRBD1,TRBV10-3,TRBJ1-2,many,TGTGCCATCAGTCCGAACAGGGACAGCTATGGCTACACCTTC,CAISPNRDSYGYTF
17,TRBD1,TRBV6-1,TRBJ2-5,many,TGTGCCAGCATTAGGCAGGGGGCTTCTCGGTACCAAGAGACCCAGTACTTC,CASIRQGASRYQETQYF
15,-,TRBV18,TRBJ1-4,-,TGTGCCAGCTCACCACCCCCTGGCAGGGGTGAAAAACTGTTTTTT,CASSPPPGRGEKLFF
11,-,TRBV3-1,TRBJ1-3,-,TGTGCCAGCAGCCATGGAAACACCATATATTTT,CASSHGNTIYF
15,TRBD2,TRBV13,TRBJ2-3,few,TGTGCCAGCAGCCCCCGGCGGGAGGCAACAGATACGCAGTATTTT,CASSPRREATDTQYF
14,TRBD1,TRBV3-1,TRBJ2-5,many,TGTGCCAGCAGCGGACAGGGGGCGCGGGAGACCCAGTACTTC,CASSGQGARETQYF
14,TRBD1,TRBV11-1,TRBJ2-5,-,TGTGCCAGCAGCACGATACAGGGGGGAGAGACCCAGTACTTC,CASSTIQGGETQYF
14,-,TRBV24-1,TRBJ2-3,few,TGTGCCACCAGACACAGGTTTAGCACAGATACGCAGTATTTT,CATRHRFSTDTQYF
14,TRBD1,TRBV7-9,TRBJ1-2,few,TGTGCCAGCAGCCCAAACAGGGGGCTGGATGGCTACACCTTC,CASSPNRGLDGYTF
14,TRBD1,TRBV28,TRBJ2-2,many,TGTGCCATCCGGACAGGGGAAGGTTTCGGGGAGCTGTTTTTT,CAIRTGEGFGELFF
16,TRBD1,TRBV5-1,TRBJ2-5,-,TGCGCCAGCAGTTTTACCGGGACAGGGGTAATCGAGACCCAGTACTTC,CASSFTGTGVIETQYF
14,-,TRBV28,TRBJ1-5,many,TGTGCCAGCAGGCCGGGGGGTAGCAATCAGCCCCAGCATTTT,CASRPGGSNQPQHF
15,TRBD1,TRBV6-1,TRBJ2-2,many,TGTGCCAGCGGGACAGACGAACCGAACACCGGGGAGCTGTTTTTT,CASGTDEPNTGELFF
13,-,TRBV4-1,TRBJ1-1,-,TGCGCCAGCAGCCAAGTCGAGAACACTGAAGCTTTCTTT,CASSQVENTEAFF
15,TRBD1,TRBV25-1,TRBJ1-1,many,TGTGCCAGCAGTACCCGGACAGGAGGGCGCACTGAAGCTTTCTTT,CASSTRTGGRTEAFF
17,TRBD1,TRBV4-1,TRBJ1-2,-,TGCGCCAGCAGCCAAGATTTGGGACAGAATAGATTTTATGGCTACACCTTC,CASSQDLGQNRFYGYTF
15,-,TRBV7-9,TRBJ2-5,many,TGTGCCAGCAGCCCCTCCGCGGTGGCTCAAGAGACCCAGTACTTC,CASSPSAVAQETQYF
17,-,TRBV5-1,TRBJ1-2,many,TGCGCCAGCAGCTTGGCCATTGGGAGGGACATGATCTATGGCTACACCTTC,CASSLAIGRDMIYGYTF
13,-,TRBV7-9,TRBJ1-2,-,TGTGCCAGCAGCTTATCCGGTTCCTATGGCTACACCTTC,CASSLSGSYGYTF
16,-,TRBV11-2,TRBJ1-6,-,TGTGCCAGCAGCTTAGTGGGAGGCTCCTATAATTCACCCCTCCACTTT,CASSLVGGSYNSPLHF
15,-,TRBV28,TRBJ2-4,many,TGTGCCAGCAGCAGTACCGTGACGGCTCAAAACATTCAGTACTTC,CASSSTVTAQNIQYF
15,TRBD1,TRBV11-2,TRBJ2-7,many,TGTGCCAACCAACTAATGGCAGGGGGTTCCCACGAGCAGTACTTC,CANQLMAGGSHEQYF
15,TRBD1,TRBV5-6,TRBJ2-3,many,TGTGCCAGCGGAACGCCGGGACAGGGAGCAGATACGCAGTATTTT,CASGTPGQGADTQYF
15,-,TRBV5-5,TRBJ1-3,-,TGTGCCAGCAGCCCGGACACCCGCTCTGGAAACACCATATATTTT,CASSPDTRSGNTIYF
15,-,TRBV7-3,TRBJ2-2,many,TGTGCCAGCAGCTTCTCGGCACTTACGTCCGGGGAGCTGTTTTTT,CASSFSALTSGELFF
18,TRBD2,TRBV27,TRBJ2-3,-,TGTGCCAGCAGCCGGACAGGGAGGCAGCTAGCGGGAGCAGATACGCAGTATTTT,CASSRTGRQLAGADTQYF
16,-,TRBV28,TRBJ2-6,-,TGTGCCAGCAGTGATCAGTTAAGCTCTGGGGCCAACGTCCTGACTTTC,CASSDQLSSGANVLTF
11,-,TRBV6-1,TRBJ1-5,-,TGTGCCAGCAGTGACTGGCAGCCCCAGCATTTT,CASSDWQPQHF
15,TRBD1,TRBV7-9,TRBJ2-1,many,TGTGCCAGCAGCCCCGGAACAGGGGTCTACAATGAGCAGTTCTTC,CASSPGTGVYNEQFF
12,-,TRBV12-3/TRBV12-4,TRBJ2-2,few,TGTGCCAGCAGTTCTTCCCCCGGGGAGCTGTTTTTT,CASSSSPGELFF
16,TRBD1,TRBV28,TRBJ2-7,many,TGTGCCAGCAGCCCCGTGACAGGGATTTCGGTCTACGAGCAGTACTTC,CASSPVTGISVYEQYF
15,-,TRBV6-5,TRBJ1-4,few,TGTGCCAGCAGTTACTCGGCCGCAACTAATGAAAAACTGTTTTTT,CASSYSAATNEKLFF
13,-,TRBV10-3,TRBJ1-2,many,TGTGCCATCAGTGAGGAGATTAACTATGGCTACACCTTC,CAISEEINYGYTF
15,-,TRBV6-5,TRBJ2-7,many,TGTGCCAGCAGTTACTCGATACATCAGGTACACGAGCAGTACTTC,CASSYSIHQVHEQYF
15,TRBD1,TRBV2,TRBJ1-4,many,TGTGCCAGCAGTACCTACAGGGGCCGTAATGAAAAACTGTTTTTT,CASSTYRGRNEKLFF